The rows below give T cell receptor beta chains drawn from one sample of a study of OX40 agonist ivuxolimab in advanced cancers. Assay used: immunoSEQ multiplex PCR; TCRdb lists only in-frame clones, some missing. The table shows approximately 50,000 clones, with approximately 80% occurring only once. The sample consisted of CD4+ or CD8+ T cells sorted from blood, taken in a trial of the OX40 agonist ivuxolimab. All receptors derive from an adult with an advanced solid tumor such as melanoma, head and neck, liver or kidney cancer. CDR3s include the opening cysteine and the closing phenylalanine or tryptophan. Each record gives: J gene, D gene, V gene, clone size, CDR3 DNA, CDR3 protein. A D gene is named only where the DNA matches it firmly. Clone size is shown for a subset of rows, as once, few, many or a class of expanded clone.

TRBJ1-5,TRBD1,TRBV30,-,TGTGCCTACGGACAGGATAGCAATCAGCCCCAGCATTTT,CAYGQDSNQPQHF
TRBJ1-6,TRBD1,TRBV5-4,-,TGTGCCAGCAGCCCTAGGGGACAGGGAGGGTATAATTCACCCCTCCACTTT,CASSPRGQGGYNSPLHF
TRBJ2-5,-,TRBV2,-,TGTGCCAGCAGCCCCCGGCGGGACGAGATGGGGACCCAGTACTTC,CASSPRRDEMGTQYF
TRBJ1-3,-,TRBV4-3,-,TGCGCCAGCAGCCAAGACCGACGTACTGGAAACACCATATATTTT,CASSQDRRTGNTIYF
TRBJ2-2,-,TRBV29-1,-,TGCAGCGTCCCTGGCCGGGCAGCGAACGGGGAGCTGTTTTTT,CSVPGRAANGELFF
TRBJ2-1,TRBD1,TRBV7-9,once,TGTGCCAGCAGATCGACAGGGTACAATGAGCAGTTCTTC,CASRSTGYNEQFF
TRBJ1-5,TRBD1,TRBV6-5,once,TGTGCCAGCAGTTACTCGACAGGGACCGATCAGCCCCAGCATTTT,CASSYSTGTDQPQHF
TRBJ2-1,-,TRBV11-2,-,TGTGCCAGCAGCTTAGTACGGGGGAGATACAATGAGCAGTTCTTC,CASSLVRGRYNEQFF
TRBJ1-5,-,TRBV19,few,TGTGCCAGTAGTCCTCGCCCCGATCAGCCCCAGCATTTT,CASSPRPDQPQHF
TRBJ1-6,TRBD1,TRBV5-1,-,TGCGCCAGCAGCTTGGACCCGACGACAGGGCGTGATAATTCACCCCTCCACTTT,CASSLDPTTGRDNSPLHF
TRBJ1-4,TRBD1,TRBV10-2,-,TGCGCCAGCAGAGGGGGCACTAATGAAAAACTGTTTTTT,CASRGGTNEKLFF
TRBJ1-2,-,TRBV19,once,TGTGCCAGTAGTGTGGGCAGGGTCCTCTCCACCTATGGCTACACCTTC,CASSVGRVLSTYGYTF
TRBJ2-1,TRBD2,TRBV11-2,-,TGTGCCAGCAGCTTGAGACTAGCGGGTTTCTCCTACAATGAGCAGTTCTTC,CASSLRLAGFSYNEQFF
TRBJ2-7,-,TRBV4-1,once,TGCGCCAGCAGCCAAGGGGCAGGGGCCTACGAGCAGTACTTC,CASSQGAGAYEQYF
TRBJ2-7,TRBD1,TRBV10-3,-,TGTGCCATCAGTGAAGGGACAGGGTGGATGTACGAGCAGTACTTC,CAISEGTGWMYEQYF
TRBJ1-4,-,TRBV15,-,TGTGCCACCAGCAGAGAACGGGTGGGGGAAAAACTGTTTTTT,CATSRERVGEKLFF
TRBJ1-5,-,TRBV18,once,TGTGCCAGCTCACCCCCGGGGGGAAATCAGCCCCAGCATTTT,CASSPPGGNQPQHF
TRBJ1-2,-,TRBV18,-,TGTGCCAGCTCACCACTCGGGTTTGGACAGCTAGAGGGCTACACCTTC,CASSPLGFGQLEGYTF
TRBJ2-1,TRBD2,TRBV6-5,-,TGTGCCAGCTGGAAAGTGCGGGGGGCCACTGAGCAGTTCTTC,CASWKVRGATEQFF
TRBJ2-3,-,TRBV5-4,-,TGTGCCAGCAGCTTGGCAGGGCAACGCTTCACAGATACGCAGTATTTT,CASSLAGQRFTDTQYF
TRBJ1-1,-,TRBV6-5,few,TGTGCCAGCAGTTACTCGCAGAACACTGAAGCTTTCTTT,CASSYSQNTEAFF
TRBJ1-1,-,TRBV5-4,-,TGTGCCAGCACGGAACAGGCCCGGCTGAACACTGAAGCTTTCTTT,CASTEQARLNTEAFF
TRBJ1-3,TRBD1,TRBV18,-,TGTGCCAGCTCACCAGGGGACAGGGACCCCAACACCATATATTTT,CASSPGDRDPNTIYF
TRBJ2-2,TRBD2,TRBV28,-,TGTGCCAGCACGGGGCTAGCGGCCGCCAACACCGGGGAGCTGTTTTTT,CASTGLAAANTGELFF
TRBJ2-7,-,TRBV27,-,TGTGCCAGCAGTTTTCTGGAGGGTTACGAGCAGTACTTC,CASSFLEGYEQYF
TRBJ2-1,TRBD2,TRBV5-4,-,TGTGCCAGCACTCCCGGACTAGCGGACTACAATGAGCAGTTCTTC,CASTPGLADYNEQFF
TRBJ2-5,TRBD2,TRBV30,-,TGTGCCTGGAGTGTCAGGAGCGGGAGCCAAGAGACCCAGTACTTC,CAWSVRSGSQETQYF
TRBJ1-4,-,TRBV5-1,-,TGCGCCAGCAGCTTGGCCCATGGGGGAGCAACTAATGAAAAACTGTTTTTT,CASSLAHGGATNEKLFF
TRBJ1-4,-,TRBV10-3,-,TGTGCCATCAGTGAGTCCGTTGAAAAACTGTTTTTT,CAISESVEKLFF
TRBJ1-5,-,TRBV5-8,-,TGTGCCAGCAGCATCACCACCTACAGGGATCAGCCCCAGCATTTT,CASSITTYRDQPQHF
TRBJ2-5,-,TRBV15,-,TGTGCCACCAGCAGAGATCTGGGTTTCCAAGAGACCCAGTACTTC,CATSRDLGFQETQYF
TRBJ2-3,TRBD1,TRBV7-2,-,TGTGCCAGCAGCGCCGGGACAGCTAGCACAGATACGCAGTATTTT,CASSAGTASTDTQYF